The rows below give T cell receptor beta chains drawn from one sample of a study of shared clonotypes between healthy human individuals. Produced via immunoSEQ multiplex PCR; TCRdb's table is partial and in-frame only. This table has roughly 220,000 clones, 65% appearing once. The specimen sequenced was memory CD4+ T cells sorted from blood. Receptors were obtained from a man aged 25-45 years in good health. Both conserved end residues are part of each CDR3. D genes are given only for firm matches. Clone sizes are given selectively: once, few, many, or a class where the clone is expanded.

clone size | D gene | J gene | V gene | CDR3 DNA | CDR3 protein
NA | TRBD1 | TRBJ1-5 | TRBV28 | TGTGCCAGCACCCCTCCCGGGACAGGCAATCAGCCCCAGCATTTT | CASTPPGTGNQPQHF
many | NA | TRBJ2-1 | TRBV5-1 | TGCGCCAGCAGCTCCGGGGCCGCCTCCTACAATGAGCAGTTCTTC | CASSSGAASYNEQFF
once | NA | TRBJ2-7 | TRBV5-1 | TGCGCCAGCAGCTTGACGAGTATGTCTAAGCCCTACGAGCAGTACTTC | CASSLTSMSKPYEQYF
NA | TRBD1 | TRBJ1-4 | TRBV7-2 | TGTGCCAGCAACTACCGGGACAGGGCTAATGAAAAACTGTTTTTT | CASNYRDRANEKLFF
NA | NA | TRBJ2-7 | TRBV7-3 | TGTGCCAGCAGCTTAGGGGGACCCTACGAGCAGTACTTC | CASSLGGPYEQYF
NA | NA | TRBJ2-7 | TRBV11-3 | TGTGCCAGCAGCTTAGCGGGCCCGACGGGCGAGCAGTACTTC | CASSLAGPTGEQYF
few | TRBD2 | TRBJ2-5 | TRBV29-1 | TGCAGCGTTGAGATTCTAGGACAGATACTAGCGGGACTGGAGACCCAGTACTTC | CSVEILGQILAGLETQYF
many | TRBD2 | TRBJ2-7 | TRBV14 | TGTGCCAGCAGCCGAGGGACTAGCGGGACCTACGAGCAGTACTTC | CASSRGTSGTYEQYF
NA | NA | TRBJ1-4 | TRBV6-1 | TGTGCCAGTTCACGACAGCCGGCTAATGAAAAACTGTTTTTT | CASSRQPANEKLFF
NA | NA | TRBJ2-7 | TRBV5-1 | TGCGCCAGCAGCTTGGAGGCGGGGGCACGCGAGCAGTACTTC | CASSLEAGAREQYF
once | NA | TRBJ2-1 | TRBV21-1 | TGTGCCAGCAGCAAAGCGAGGGACAGGGAAGTAAGTCACAATGAGCAGTTCTTC | CASSKARDREVSHNEQFF
NA | NA | TRBJ2-1 | TRBV11-3 | TGTGCCAGCAGCTTAGATTCCGAGCAGTTCTTC | CASSLDSEQFF
NA | NA | TRBJ1-2 | TRBV2 | TGTGCCAGCAGTGATTTGGACGTCGACTATGGCTACACCTTC | CASSDLDVDYGYTF
NA | NA | TRBJ1-3 | TRBV28 | TGTGCCAGCTACTTTCGGATGTTGCGCTCTGGAAACACCATATATTTT | CASYFRMLRSGNTIYF